This T cell receptor beta chain derives from a study of cytotoxic CD8 clonotypes in ibrutinib-treated CLL. Study results and caveats: Circulating CD8+ T-cell counts were tracked by baseline clonality, which exceeded that of age-matched healthy donors.

With respect to this clone: Its cognate antigen is unknown.

Genomic DNA in a quantity of 2 to 2.5 micrograms was derived from cryopreserved PBMCs for TCR beta libraries. Generated by immunoSEQ multiplex PCR, the TCRdb table keeps only in-frame clones and is missing some. The data contain about 140,000 clones, about 70% of them singletons. Germline V CDR1 and CDR2: KGHSY, FQNENV. CDR3 length: 12 residues. The V end lost 0 bases, the J end lost 9 bases, and 8 bases lay between the germline ends. The clonotype originates from a human donor with chronic lymphocytic leukemia. The specimen comprised PBMCs, sampled after 24 months of ibrutinib treatment. The chain joins TRBV16 to TRBJ1-1; D gene uncertain. Here the CDR3 reads CASSQSGRQAFF. The CDR3 DNA follows: TGTGCCAGCAGCCAATCTGGCAGACAAGCTTTCTTT.